This TCR beta chain was sequenced for a study of cytomegalovirus exposure and HLA in healthy donors. Primers: 60 Vbeta forward and 13 Jbeta reverse. Sequencing used immunoSEQ multiplex PCR; TCRdb keeps in-frame clones, though not all of them. The data show about 160,000 clones, about four fifths seen once. Concerning this clone itself: Its antigen is unknown.

The CDR3 loop spans 19 amino acids. Germline V CDR1 and CDR2: MNHEY, SMNVEV (reference sequence). The V gene end was trimmed by 7 bases and the J gene end by 0 bases; junction bases not matched to a gene: 19. Study-wide findings and caveats: TCR sequences were mostly rare, though some public TCRs occurred in many donors. Analysis was carried out at a later point, and it linked a missense DCLRE1C variant to TCR beta V- and J-gene trimming.

The sample consisted of PBMCs. This clonotype was sampled from a girl between 10 and 17 years old in good health and CMV-seropositive. V usage is TRBV27 and J usage is TRBJ2-3; 7 bases align to TRBD2. The chain's CDR3 is CASNLTGLPGDRSTDTQYF. The CDR3 bases are TGTGCCAGCAACCTAACGGGACTACCAGGCGACCGTAGCACAGATACGCAGTATTTT.